This TCR beta chain was recovered during a study of control samples from healthy donors and cancer patients (dated by TCRdb to the early 2020s). On this clone: What this receptor recognizes is not known. It has no much larger one-base neighbor in the sample; base qualities were not kept.

Trimming removed 6 bases from V and 7 bases from J, leaving 12 bases between the germline ends. The CDR3 goes from the cysteine to the phenylalanine over 12 residues. This entry keeps only the CDR3 DNA: 36 bases, framed from base 1. In the germline V gene, CDR1 corresponds to ENHRY and CDR2 to SYGVKD. Preparation of the library involved the immunoSEQ multiplex PCR assay. Sourced from immuneACCESS, this table was stored by TCRdb with only in-frame sequences that have V and J called. A share of the clones is absent; for the studies checked, an unresolved V gene accounts for under half, and the remainder has no known explanation. In this sample the table shows 55,000 to 75,000 clones, 80% to 90% of which occur a single time. The leading ten clones occupy 2% to 2.5% of the sample.

This chain joins TRBV10-3 to TRBJ1-1, with an unclear D gene assignment. Material: PBMCs. This receptor was obtained from a woman in her fifties or sixties with head and neck cancer. The CDR3 region: CAIRSTGDEAFF. The nucleotide sequence reads TGTGCCATCAGGTCGACTGGGGATGAAGCTTTCTTT.